These 13 T cell receptor beta chains were sequenced from one sample in a study of early T cells in non-severe SARS-CoV-2 infection. TCRdb processed the 5' RACE reads anew with MiXCR; each CDR3 protein has one entry. Counted here are roughly 110,000 distinct CDR3 sequences, around 10% occurring once; the ten biggest clones make up around 8%. Sequencing was done on a sample of whole blood. The receptors were gathered from an adult who was a healthcare worker with PCR-confirmed SARS-CoV-2 infection or an uninfected control (not recorded which).

This clonotype turned up a few times. V is TRBV20-1 and J is TRBJ2-1; 9 nucleotides match TRBD2. The CDR3 runs 16 residues. The J segment lost 4 bases and the V segment lost 3 bases, leaving 10 bases of the junction unmatched. In germline, CDR1 is DFQATT, CDR2 SNEGSKA (reference sequence). In nucleotides, the CDR3 is TGCAGTGCTAGTAGTTGGCTAGCGGGACCGTACAATGAGCAGTTCTTC. Translation gives CSASSWLAGPYNEQFF.

CDR3 nucleotides: TGTGCCAGCAGTGGGTTGGAGTACTATGGCTACACCTTC. This encodes CASSGLEYYGYTF. V usage is TRBV28 and J usage is TRBJ1-2; D remains ambiguous. Trimming removed 5 bases from V and 3 bases from J, with 10 bases in between. Per germline, CDR1 MDHEN and CDR2 SYDVKM. The CDR3 runs 13 residues.

This clonotype was seen repeatedly, ten times or more. The rearrangement joins TRBV10-2 to TRBJ2-7, with 8 bases identical to TRBD2. The V and J ends lost 4 bases and 7 bases, in that order; junction bases with no gene match: 15. This CDR3 contains 16 residues. Germline CDR1 WSHSY, CDR2 SAAADI. The CDR3 spells CASSVREGFVGGEQYF. The CDR3 DNA sequence: TGCGCCAGCAGTGTACGGGAGGGCTTCGTAGGTGGGGAGCAGTACTTC.

This clonotype was seen a handful of times. The chain has TRBV12-3 or TRBV12-4 and TRBJ2-7; possible D gene TRBD2, 6 bases. The CDR3 spans 14 residues. V lost 5 bases, J lost 5 bases, and 16 bases lay in between. This chain's CDR3 is CASSIDAGRNEQYF. The CDR3 bases are TGTGCCAGCAGTATAGATGCGGGAAGGAACGAGCAGTACTTC.

This clonotype was seen at least ten times. The chain uses TRBV20-1 and TRBJ2-2; possibly TRBD1 for D (5 bases). Trimming removed 3 bases from V and 5 bases from J, with 10 bases in between. The CDR3 length is 13 residues. The germline CDR1 and CDR2 sequences are DFQATT and SNEGSKA (reference sequence). The CDR3 DNA follows: TGCAGTGCTAGGGGCCAGGGAACCGGGGAGCTGTTTTTT. Translated, it gives CSARGQGTGELFF.

This clonotype showed up many times. The J gene is TRBJ2-7, the V gene TRBV12-3 or TRBV12-4; 7 bases fit TRBD2. There are 12 residues in the CDR3. The V gene end was trimmed by 9 bases and the J gene end by 6 bases; junction bases not matched to a gene: 8. The CDR3, as DNA: TGTGCCAGTCAGGGAGGGAGTTTCGAGCAGTACTTC. Its protein product is CASQGGSFEQYF.

This clonotype was counted ten times or more. The chain is built from TRBV5-1 and TRBJ2-1; 9 nucleotides line up with TRBD2. The CDR3 is 15 residues long. V trimming: 2 bases; J trimming: 7 bases; junction bases outside the gene matches: 7. Looked up from germline, CDR1 is SGHRS and CDR2 is YFSETQ. This chain's CDR3 is CASSFAGTSPNEQFF. The CDR3 DNA sequence: TGCGCCAGCAGCTTCGCCGGGACTAGCCCAAATGAGCAGTTCTTC. Full variable domain (outside the CDR3, taken from reference TRBV5-1 and TRBJ2-1): KAGVTQTPRYLIKTRGQQVTLSCSPISGHRSVSWYQQTPGQGLQFLFEYFSETQRNKGNFPGRFSGRQFSNSRSEMNVSTLELGDSALYLCASSFAGTSPNEQFFGPGTRLTVL.

This clonotype was counted only a few times. The gene calls are TRBV28 and TRBJ2-1; 10 bases align to TRBD2. The CDR3 loop spans 14 amino acids. Germline V gene lookup returns CDR1 MDHEN and CDR2 SYDVKM. V shed 2 bases, J shed 5 bases, and the junction held 0 bases outside the gene matches. The CDR3 DNA reads TGTGCCAGCAGTTTAGGACTAGCGGACAATGAGCAGTTCTTC. Its protein product is CASSLGLADNEQFF.

Remarks on this clonotype: This sequence may be a read error, since a much larger clone differs from it by one base. J is TRBJ2-7 and V is TRBV28, with a tentative D call TRBD1 (5 bases). The CDR3 totals 12 residues. Germline CDR1 MDHEN, CDR2 SYDVKM. The CDR3 DNA sequence: TGTGCCAGCAGCATAGACAGCTACGAGCAGCACTTC. It specifies CASSIDSYEQHF.

This clonotype was counted at least ten times. The chain couples TRBV3-1 to TRBJ1-4, with 10 bases that match TRBD1. With 4 bases clipped from V and 7 bases from J, the junction kept 3 bases outside the gene matches. The CDR3 is made up of 14 amino acids. Germline V gene sequence: CDR1 LGHDT, CDR2 YNNKEL (reference sequence). The CDR3, as DNA: TGTGCCAGCAGCCCCCGGACAGGGGGTGAAAAACTGTTTTTT. This sequence encodes CASSPRTGGEKLFF.

The chain joins TRBV12-3 or TRBV12-4 to TRBJ2-1; the D is unclear. Trimming pared 5 bases from V and 8 bases from J, leaving 7 bases between. The CDR3 runs 11 residues. CDR3 region: CASSPSHEQFF. In DNA, the CDR3 is TGTGCCAGCAGTCCCAGCCATGAGCAGTTCTTC.

This clonotype was found a few times. The rearrangement uses TRBV6-4 and TRBJ1-4; possibly TRBD1 for D (6 bases). The V end lost 2 bases, the J end lost 0 bases, and 31 bases lay between the germline ends. The CDR3 has 23 residues. CDR1 is MRHNA, CDR2 SNTAGT, per germline. CDR3 loop: CASSDPSSSGATLRDATNEKLFF. DNA of the CDR3: TGTGCCAGCAGTGACCCGTCGAGCTCGGGGGCCACCCTGAGGGATGCAACTAATGAAAAACTGTTTTTT.

This clonotype showed up just a few times. The chain uses TRBV20-1 and TRBJ2-3, with D uncertain. The CDR3 totals 14 residues. CDR1 and CDR2 from the germline V gene are DFQATT and SNEGSKA (reference sequence). Deletions cut 0 bases from V and 0 bases from J, with 7 bases between. CDR3 bases: TGCAGTGCTAGAGATTCCGGCAGCACAGATACGCAGTATTTT. Translated: CSARDSGSTDTQYF.